This T cell receptor beta chain originates from a study of blood T cell repertoires in COVID-19. This clone has a single count. Data came from immunoSEQ multiplex PCR; TCRdb stores just in-frame clones and leaves some out. The sample has approximately 99,000 clones, approximately 80% seen once; the top ten hold roughly 4%. V dropped 9 bases and J dropped 4 bases, with 9 bases sitting between them. CDR3 length equals 12 residues. Looked up from germline, CDR1 is LNHDA and CDR2 is SQIVND (reference sequence). The J gene is TRBJ1-4, the V gene TRBV19; D gene unclear. The sequenced sample consisted of peripheral blood. This receptor was obtained from a woman in her 70s with acute or convalescent COVID-19. The DNA of the CDR3 is TGTGCCAGCTCGAGGAATAATGAAAAACTGTTTTTT. Translated, it gives CASSRNNEKLFF.